This TCR beta chain was sequenced for a study of blood T cells in healthy people across ages. Germline-derived CDR1 and CDR2 are MNHEY and SVGAGI. This CDR3 is built from 13 residues. Trimming removed 6 bases from V and 5 bases from J, with 13 bases in between. This clonotype has only a few counts. What it binds is unknown. Next came a second PCR, run for about 6 to 12 cycles, which used a sample-barcoded 5' primer along with a J-beta primer mix. TCRdb re-called the 5' RACE reads through MiXCR, storing one row per CDR3 protein. The data show roughly 900,000 distinct CDR3 sequences, under 30% seen once. Findings and limits, study-wide: With age, beta diversity per million T cells declined roughly linearly, significantly by roughly 40. Estimates drawn from one million T cells were deemed to understate diversity.

This rearrangement joins TRBV6-5 to TRBJ2-5; D might be TRBD2 (6 bases). This receptor was obtained from an elderly woman in good health. The sequencing input was blood. The CDR3 nucleotides read TGTGCCAGCAGCTACGATGGGGGGGAGACCCAGTACTTC. As protein: CASSYDGGETQYF.